This is a list of T cell receptor beta chains from one sample in a study of blood T cell repertoires in COVID-19. This table comes from immunoSEQ multiplex PCR, and its TCRdb copy is limited to in-frame clones, with some not included. Seen here are 170,000 or so clones, approximately 80% observed once, and the top ten hold roughly 2.8%. Material for sequencing was peripheral blood. These receptors came from a woman aged 55-70 years with acute or convalescent COVID-19. Both conserved end residues are part of each CDR3. The order of the fields is J gene, V gene, D gene, clone size, CDR3 protein, CDR3 DNA. D genes are given only for firm matches. Not all rows give a size; the values are once, few, many and, for expanded clones, a class.

j_call: TRBJ2-5; v_call: TRBV28; d_call: TRBD2; clone_size: -; cdr3_aa: CASNKRGGETQYF; cdr3_nt: TGTGCCAGCAACAAGCGGGGGGGAGAGACCCAGTACTTC
j_call: TRBJ2-1; v_call: TRBV7-2; d_call: -; clone_size: -; cdr3_aa: CASSSRVPYNEQFF; cdr3_nt: TGTGCCAGCAGCTCCAGGGTCCCTTACAATGAGCAGTTCTTC
j_call: TRBJ2-3; v_call: TRBV25-1; d_call: TRBD1; clone_size: once; cdr3_aa: CASSDSPGTGMGDTQYF; cdr3_nt: TGTGCCAGCAGTGATTCCCCCGGGACAGGGATGGGAGATACGCAGTATTTT
j_call: TRBJ2-3; v_call: TRBV19; d_call: TRBD1; clone_size: -; cdr3_aa: CASSPRDRGNTDTQYF; cdr3_nt: TGTGCCAGTAGTCCCCGGGACAGGGGAAACACAGATACGCAGTATTTT
j_call: TRBJ2-1; v_call: TRBV9; d_call: -; clone_size: -; cdr3_aa: CASSPSGTPYNEQFF; cdr3_nt: TGTGCCAGCTCCCCCTCCGGGACTCCTTACAATGAGCAGTTCTTC
j_call: TRBJ1-5; v_call: TRBV28; d_call: -; clone_size: -; cdr3_aa: CASSLGGQGSQPQHF; cdr3_nt: TGTGCCAGCAGTTTAGGGGGCCAGGGGAGCCAGCCCCAGCATTTT
j_call: TRBJ1-2; v_call: TRBV5-1; d_call: -; clone_size: -; cdr3_aa: CASSLETGNYGYTF; cdr3_nt: TGCGCCAGCAGCTTGGAAACAGGGAACTATGGCTACACCTTC
j_call: TRBJ2-7; v_call: TRBV7-3; d_call: TRBD1; clone_size: once; cdr3_aa: CASSYDREYEQYF; cdr3_nt: TGTGCCAGCAGCTACGACAGGGAGTACGAGCAGTACTTC
j_call: TRBJ2-5; v_call: TRBV7-9; d_call: -; clone_size: once; cdr3_aa: CASSLTGGHQETQYF; cdr3_nt: TGTGCCAGCAGCCTCACGGGTGGCCATCAAGAGACCCAGTACTTC
j_call: TRBJ1-2; v_call: TRBV14; d_call: -; clone_size: -; cdr3_aa: CASSQPGAGRNGYTF; cdr3_nt: TGTGCCAGCAGCCAGCCTGGAGCAGGGAGGAATGGCTACACCTTC
j_call: TRBJ1-2; v_call: TRBV10-2; d_call: TRBD1; clone_size: -; cdr3_aa: CASSELEGADGYTF; cdr3_nt: TGCGCCAGCAGTGAGTTGGAGGGGGCAGATGGCTACACCTTC
j_call: TRBJ2-4; v_call: TRBV4-2; d_call: TRBD2; clone_size: -; cdr3_aa: CASSQTGLAGGMKAKNIQYF; cdr3_nt: TGTGCCAGCAGCCAGACGGGACTAGCGGGGGGGATGAAGGCCAAAAACATTCAGTACTTC
j_call: TRBJ2-1; v_call: TRBV7-2; d_call: TRBD2; clone_size: -; cdr3_aa: CASSPQGTGGREQFF; cdr3_nt: TGTGCCAGCAGCCCCCAGGGTACGGGGGGGCGAGAGCAGTTCTTC
j_call: TRBJ1-5; v_call: TRBV19; d_call: -; clone_size: -; cdr3_aa: CASSPARNQPQHF; cdr3_nt: TGTGCCAGTAGCCCGGCGAGGAATCAGCCCCAGCATTTT
j_call: TRBJ1-2; v_call: TRBV7-9; d_call: -; clone_size: -; cdr3_aa: CASSFSGERSGYTF; cdr3_nt: TGTGCCAGCAGCTTCTCAGGGGAGAGGAGTGGCTACACCTTC
j_call: TRBJ1-3; v_call: TRBV28; d_call: -; clone_size: -; cdr3_aa: CASSLALGVTGNTIYF; cdr3_nt: TGTGCCAGCAGTTTAGCCCTGGGCGTGACTGGAAACACCATATATTTT
j_call: TRBJ1-2; v_call: TRBV10-3; d_call: -; clone_size: few; cdr3_aa: CAIYDRSPLGYTF; cdr3_nt: TGTGCCATCTATGACAGGTCCCCGCTTGGCTACACCTTC
j_call: TRBJ1-6; v_call: TRBV19; d_call: TRBD1; clone_size: -; cdr3_aa: CASNPWTGGSYNSPLHF; cdr3_nt: TGTGCCAGTAACCCTTGGACAGGGGGCTCCTATAATTCACCCCTCCACTTT
j_call: TRBJ2-4; v_call: TRBV6-2/TRBV6-3; d_call: TRBD2; clone_size: -; cdr3_aa: CASSRGDGNIQYF; cdr3_nt: TGTGCCAGCAGCCGGGGGGACGGAAACATTCAGTACTTC
j_call: TRBJ2-2; v_call: TRBV9; d_call: TRBD2; clone_size: -; cdr3_aa: CASSDTPRGATTGELFF; cdr3_nt: TGTGCCAGCAGCGATACTCCGCGGGGGGCCACCACCGGGGAGCTGTTTTTT
j_call: TRBJ1-1; v_call: TRBV4-1; d_call: -; clone_size: few; cdr3_aa: CASSHPQGNTEAFF; cdr3_nt: TGCGCCAGCAGCCACCCACAGGGGAACACTGAAGCTTTCTTT
j_call: TRBJ2-7; v_call: TRBV7-2; d_call: TRBD2; clone_size: -; cdr3_aa: CASSLEGTSGYEQYF; cdr3_nt: TGTGCCAGCAGCTTAGAGGGGACTAGCGGCTACGAGCAGTACTTC
j_call: TRBJ1-1; v_call: TRBV7-6; d_call: -; clone_size: once; cdr3_aa: CASSLGGGATEAFF; cdr3_nt: TGTGCCAGCAGCTTAGGAGGCGGTGCCACTGAAGCTTTCTTT
j_call: TRBJ1-2; v_call: TRBV12-2; d_call: -; clone_size: -; cdr3_aa: CASRLRQKSYGYTF; cdr3_nt: TGTGCAAGTCGCCTACGCCAAAAGAGTTATGGCTACACCTTC
j_call: TRBJ1-2; v_call: TRBV11-2; d_call: -; clone_size: -; cdr3_aa: CASSLVDRGYGYTF; cdr3_nt: TGTGCCAGCAGCTTAGTCGACCGCGGCTATGGCTACACCTTC
j_call: TRBJ1-1; v_call: TRBV2; d_call: TRBD1; clone_size: -; cdr3_aa: CASQTGWGTEAFF; cdr3_nt: TGTGCCAGCCAGACAGGGTGGGGCACTGAAGCTTTCTTT
j_call: TRBJ1-1; v_call: TRBV12-5; d_call: -; clone_size: -; cdr3_aa: CASGLGGQLGHTEAFF; cdr3_nt: TGTGCTAGTGGTTTGGGGGGACAACTGGGGCACACTGAAGCTTTCTTT
j_call: TRBJ2-4; v_call: TRBV3-1/TRBV3-2; d_call: -; clone_size: -; cdr3_aa: CASSAQTSIGNIQYF; cdr3_nt: TGTGCCAGCAGCGCACAAACTAGCATTGGGAACATTCAGTACTTC
j_call: TRBJ2-5; v_call: TRBV3-1/TRBV3-2; d_call: TRBD1; clone_size: once; cdr3_aa: CASSPTDRGTQYF; cdr3_nt: TGTGCCAGCAGCCCAACCGACAGGGGGACCCAGTACTTC
j_call: TRBJ2-3; v_call: TRBV11-3; d_call: TRBD2; clone_size: -; cdr3_aa: CASSLSSLAASTDTQYF; cdr3_nt: TGTGCCAGCAGCTTATCCTCTCTAGCGGCCAGCACAGATACGCAGTATTTT
j_call: TRBJ2-3; v_call: TRBV2; d_call: TRBD1; clone_size: -; cdr3_aa: CASSGQGSYTDTQYF; cdr3_nt: TGTGCCAGCAGTGGACAGGGTAGCTACACAGATACGCAGTATTTT
j_call: TRBJ2-5; v_call: TRBV7-2; d_call: -; clone_size: -; cdr3_aa: CASSFTGSLETQYF; cdr3_nt: TGTGCCAGCAGCTTTACAGGTTCCTTAGAGACCCAGTACTTC
j_call: TRBJ1-2; v_call: TRBV29-1; d_call: TRBD1; clone_size: -; cdr3_aa: CSVDSRDRVSYGYTF; cdr3_nt: TGCAGCGTTGACTCTCGGGACAGGGTCTCCTATGGCTACACCTTC
j_call: TRBJ1-2; v_call: TRBV7-2; d_call: -; clone_size: once; cdr3_aa: CASSLGTGTYGYTF; cdr3_nt: TGTGCCAGCAGCTTAGGTACAGGGACCTATGGCTACACCTTC
j_call: TRBJ1-1; v_call: TRBV6-5; d_call: -; clone_size: few; cdr3_aa: CASTTREGAAFF; cdr3_nt: TGTGCCAGCACTACGAGGGAGGGCGCTGCTTTCTTT
j_call: TRBJ2-1; v_call: TRBV5-1; d_call: TRBD2; clone_size: -; cdr3_aa: CASSSRLAGGRYNEQFF; cdr3_nt: TGCGCCAGCAGCTCACGCCTGGCGGGGGGGCGCTACAATGAGCAGTTCTTC
j_call: TRBJ1-2; v_call: TRBV28; d_call: TRBD1; clone_size: few; cdr3_aa: CASSASGTGGSYGYTF; cdr3_nt: TGTGCCAGCAGTGCCTCCGGGACAGGGGGCAGCTATGGCTACACCTTC